This TCR beta chain was sequenced for a study of cytomegalovirus exposure and HLA in healthy donors. General observations from the study: Whilst most TCR sequences proved rare, a subset of public TCRs occurred across many donors. Excluded: some indistinguishable V segments such as TRBV6-2 and TRBV6-3.

Regarding this clone: As yet, its antigen is unknown.

PCR used 60 Vbeta primers and 13 Jbeta primers. Generated by immunoSEQ multiplex PCR, the TCRdb table keeps only in-frame clones and is missing some. The sample shows more than 80,000 clones, 60% to 75% of them seen only once. V gave up 6 bases and J gave up 5 bases; unmatched junction bases: 11. CDR3 length: 16 amino acids. The germline V gene encodes CDR1 SEHNR and CDR2 FQNEAQ (reference sequence). Sequencing used PBMCs. The clonotype comes from a male donor in good health and CMV-seropositive. J is TRBJ2-3 and V is TRBV7-9, with 10 bases lining up with TRBD2. The CDR3 DNA follows: TGTGCCAGCAGTAACTTAGGGCTAGCGGGAGTAGATACGCAGTATTTT. It encodes CASSNLGLAGVDTQYF.